This T cell receptor (beta chain) was sequenced for a study of blood T cells in healthy people across ages. Study-wide results and limits: Unsorted PBMC material precluded a definitive naive versus antigen-experienced comparison. Donor CMV status was unknown, possibly confounding expanded clonotype changes.

Through a sample-barcoded 5' primer and a J-beta primer mix, a second PCR was run for about 6 to 11 cycles. Each CDR3 protein gets one entry after TCRdb re-called the 5' RACE reads with MiXCR. The sample shows some 710,000 distinct CDR3 sequences, 35% to 60% of them seen only once. A word on this clonotype: Its antigen remains unidentified.

Each donor was a healthy Caucasian individual from Russia, aged roughly 6 to 90. The CDR3 spans 14 residues. Germline loops: CDR1 SGHTA, CDR2 FQGNSA. Sample: blood. The receptor comes from a man at least 80 years old in good health. This chain links TRBV7-2 with TRBJ2-1; the D gene is possibly TRBD2 (6 bases). The J call may be wrong; the DNA end is better matched by TRBJ2-7. The CDR3 is CASGGRKNYNEQYF. CDR3 bases: TGTGCCAGCGGGGGGAGAAAGAACTACAATGAGCAGTACTTC.